The 15 T cell receptor beta chains given below trace back to one sample, sequenced in a study of cytomegalovirus exposure and HLA in healthy donors. The protocol was immunoSEQ multiplex PCR, while the TCRdb copy is restricted to in-frame clones and leaves out a portion. This sample has approximately 120,000 clones, with 95% to 96% found just once. Material for sequencing was PBMCs. Source of these receptors: a man between 18 and 35 years old in good health and CMV-seronegative.

This clone has more than one count but fewer than ten. The chain carries TRBV27 and TRBJ1-2; tentatively, D is TRBD1 (6 bases). This CDR3 is built from 14 residues. The germline V gene encodes CDR1 MNHEY and CDR2 SMNVEV (reference sequence). V was cut by 0 bases and J by 12 bases, with 17 bases left in between. The CDR3 coding sequence is TGTGCCAGCAGTTTATCAGGTGTTGGGACATGGGACACCTTC. Encoded protein: CASSLSGVGTWDTF.

The rearrangement links TRBV28 to TRBJ2-1; a weak D match, TRBD2 (5 bases). The CDR3 runs 15 residues. Germline CDR1 is MDHEN and CDR2 is SYDVKM. With 6 bases removed from V and 7 bases from J, the gap between germline ends came to 19 bases. The CDR3 loop reads CASRARLRRWNEQFF. The CDR3 bases are TGTGCCAGCAGGGCCCGGCTGCGGAGGTGGAATGAGCAGTTCTTC.

The chain employs TRBV27 and TRBJ1-4; D ambiguous. CDR1 and CDR2 (germline): MNHEY, SMNVEV (reference sequence). The CDR3 contains 14 residues. Trimming took off 6 bases at V and 0 bases at J, with 8 bases between the two ends. DNA for the CDR3: TGTGCCAGCAGGCGGTCCACAACTAATGAAAAACTGTTTTTT. It translates to CASRRSTTNEKLFF.

The CDR3 sequence is CASSFPAGEGQETQYF. The CDR3 region has the DNA TGCGCCAGCAGCTTTCCGGCGGGAGAGGGGCAAGAGACCCAGTACTTC. V and J are TRBV5-1 and TRBJ2-5; 7 bases align to TRBD2. The V gene end was trimmed by 2 bases and the J gene end by 2 bases; junction bases not matched to a gene: 9. Germline V CDR1 and CDR2: SGHRS, YFSETQ. This CDR3 comprises 16 residues.

The V and J genes are TRBV18 and TRBJ1-1; D not resolved. The CDR3 extends over 13 amino acids. V was shortened by 2 bases and J by 6 bases, with 10 bases between the two germline ends. The germline CDR1 and CDR2 sequences are KGHSH and LQKENI. CDR3 bases: TGTGCCAGCTCACCAGAAAGAGCGTCTGAAGCTTTCTTT. Translation gives CASSPERASEAFF.

CDR3 sequence (DNA): TGTGCCAGCAGTTTATTTGGGGACAGGAGGACCTATGGCTACACCTTC. Its protein product is CASSLFGDRRTYGYTF. This sequence joins TRBV27 and TRBJ1-2; 8 bases agree with TRBD1. V gave up 1 base and J gave up 4 bases; unmatched junction bases: 8. This CDR3 has 16 amino acids. CDR1 and CDR2 (germline): MNHEY, SMNVEV (reference sequence).

Only one count was recorded for this clone. This rearrangement joins TRBV28 to TRBJ1-1; D is unclear. V was cut by 8 bases and J by 7 bases, with 17 bases left in between. CDR1 is MDHEN and CDR2 is SYDVKM in the germline V gene. This CDR3 is 13 amino acids long. The CDR3 region is CASHPPLLDEAFF. The CDR3 DNA sequence: TGTGCCAGCCACCCCCCACTGCTCGATGAAGCTTTCTTT.

The V gene is TRBV29-1, the J gene TRBJ1-5; perhaps TRBD1 as D (5 bases). The CDR3 totals 12 residues. Germline V gene lookup returns CDR1 SQVTM and CDR2 ANQGSEA. V dropped 7 bases and J dropped 11 bases, with 18 bases sitting between them. The CDR3 protein is CSARTSDEAQHF. The CDR3 DNA reads TGCAGCGCCCGGACATCCGATGAGGCCCAGCATTTT.

This clone occurred once. The chain carries TRBV11-3 and TRBJ2-3, with TRBD2 matching 9 bases. CDR3 length: 14 amino acids. V shed 4 bases, J shed 8 bases, and the junction held 7 bases outside the gene matches. CDR1 and CDR2 (germline): SGHNT, YENEEA. This CDR3 is CASSSSGRLGTQYF. As DNA, the CDR3 is TGTGCCAGCAGCTCGAGCGGGAGGTTGGGTACGCAGTATTTT.

The J gene is TRBJ1-4, the V gene TRBV28; no clear D gene. The germline gives CDR1 MDHEN, CDR2 SYDVKM. The CDR3 sequence is 14 residues long. V lost 7 bases, J lost 5 bases, and 14 bases lay in between. The CDR3 region is CASTLGSPNEKLFF. As DNA, the CDR3 is TGTGCCAGCACCCTGGGCAGCCCGAATGAAAAACTGTTTTTT. Variable domain in full (rest from reference TRBV28 and TRBJ1-4): DVKVTQSSRYLVKRTGEKVFLECVQDMDHENMFWYRQDPGLGLRLIYFSYDVKMKEKGDIPEGYSVSREKKERFSLILESASTNQTSMYLCASTLGSPNEKLFFGSGTQLSVL.

V is TRBV25-1 and J is TRBJ2-3; 7 bases match TRBD2. CDR1 MGHDK and CDR2 SYGVNS come from the germline V gene. With V trimmed by 0 bases and J by 2 bases, 8 bases remained unmatched. The CDR3 has 17 amino acids. The CDR3 here is CASSEYRLADYTDTQYF. The DNA for the CDR3 is TGTGCCAGCAGTGAATATAGGCTAGCGGACTACACAGATACGCAGTATTTT.

The V call is TRBV18, the J call TRBJ1-4, with 7 bases lining up with TRBD1. The germline V gene has CDR1 KGHSH and CDR2 LQKENI. With V trimmed by 1 base and J by 0 bases, 11 bases remained unmatched. The CDR3 covers 19 residues. The CDR3 DNA is TGTGCCAGCTCACCACGCAGGGACAGTTTAACTTCAACTAATGAAAAACTGTTTTTT. Amino acid sequence: CASSPRRDSLTSTNEKLFF.

This clone has a single count. V gene TRBV6-5 combines with J gene TRBJ2-7; TRBD2 aligns across 7 bases. With 8 bases clipped from V and 7 bases from J, the junction kept 8 bases outside the gene matches. This CDR3 spans 12 amino acids. Germline-derived CDR1 and CDR2 are MNHEY and SVGAGI. This CDR3 reads CASSRGGGEQYF. The CDR3 nucleotides read TGTGCCAGCTCCCGCGGGGGTGGAGAGCAGTACTTC.

V is TRBV6-1 and J is TRBJ1-1; 7 nucleotides match TRBD1. Trimming cost V 4 bases and J 3 bases; bases outside gene matches: 2. Germline assignment: CDR1 MNHNS and CDR2 SASEGT. CDR3 size: 13 residues. Written as DNA, the CDR3 is TGTGCCAGCAGTGGACAGGGTTACACTGAAGCTTTCTTT. Translating it yields CASSGQGYTEAFF.

This chain connects TRBV6-5 to TRBJ1-5; D is unclear. The V gene's germline CDR1 is MNHEY and CDR2 SVGAGI. V was pared by 4 bases and J by 0 bases, with 13 bases between. This CDR3 is 16 amino acids long. The CDR3 is CASSLRPNYSNQPQHF. The CDR3 nucleotides are TGTGCCAGCAGTTTACGGCCAAACTATAGCAATCAGCCCCAGCATTTT.